Below, one T cell receptor beta chain is given with its context. A few counts support this clonotype. Its antigen remains undetermined. It has no much larger one-base neighbor in the sample; base qualities were not kept. This sample is drawn from a study of T cell repertoires in cytomegalovirus infection (dated by TCRdb to between 2018 and 2021). Concerning the study at large: Peptide stimulations targeted recently identified HLA-C-restricted CMV epitopes, whose presentation resists viral immunomodulation, together with well-studied HLA-B-restricted epitopes. Because public TCR beta signatures pointed to carriage of CMV infection together with the matching HLA type, the HLA type of each donor mattered for the analysis.

There are 16 amino acids in the CDR3, from cysteine to phenylalanine inclusive. Left in the record is the CDR3 DNA by itself, 48 bases read in frame from the first base. Reading the germline V gene gives CDR1 SGHVS and CDR2 FNYEAQ. The V and J ends are trimmed by 1 base and 4 bases, leaving 14 bases between them. Study-wide conclusions, independent of this receptor: In the ex vivo response, HLA-C-restricted CMV-specific TCR beta clonotypes were dominant, and in two of eight donors the single most frequent clonotype came from this HLA-C-restricted group. Cumulative frequency of public TCR beta family members discriminated carriers of CMV infection plus the relevant HLA type in this cohort and an independent 352-donor cohort.

The sample's treatment or condition label, decoded: in vitro stimulation with specific CMV peptide epitopes to enrich CMV-specific T cells. Sequencing used an Illumina HiSeq 1500. Clones were called with MiXCR by TCRdb after fastp trimmed the public reads at Q25, and only in-frame beta chains were retained. Identical CDR3 proteins give one entry, which carries the most common genes and DNA. Counted in this sample were about 150,000 distinct CDR3 sequences; around 30% of them appeared once. The top ten hold around half of the sample. The TCR was taken from a human donor in good health (CMV status not recorded). Some clones in this sample may be carry-over from other donors' samples. The specimen comprised CD8+ T cells from cultured PBMCs, sampled from culture after CMV antigen stimulation. The chain is assembled from TRBV7-6 and TRBJ2-1, with the D call perhaps TRBD1 or TRBD2, each one matching 5 bases. The CDR3 protein: CASSLEGTEKYNEQFF. The nucleotide sequence reads TGTGCCAGCAGCTTAGAAGGGACCGAAAAATACAATGAGCAGTTCTTC.